Each of the 14 T cell receptor beta chains below was sequenced from the same sample in a study of radiotherapy plus CTLA-4 blockade in lung cancer. Clones were read by immunoSEQ multiplex PCR, and TCRdb kept only the in-frame ones, dropping some. The repertoire holds 62,000 or so clones, with 79% as singletons. This specimen was peripheral blood, taken from a patient treated with radiotherapy plus ipilimumab. All receptors derive from a human donor with non-small cell lung cancer who had a complete response to radiotherapy plus ipilimumab.

This clone was counted only a few times. A read error may account for a junction end that differs from germline. The V and J genes are TRBV6-6 and TRBJ2-7, with a possible D match to TRBD1 (5 bases). Germline-derived CDR1 and CDR2 are MNHNY and SVGAGI (reference sequence). This CDR3 comprises 8 residues. For the CDR3, the DNA is TGTGCCAGCAGTGACAGAGTCTTC. This codes for CASSDRVF.

The chain is built from TRBV7-2 and TRBJ1-2, with 10 bases aligning to TRBD1. The CDR3 contains 16 residues. J lost 4 bases, V lost 5 bases, and 10 bases had no gene match. The germline gives CDR1 SGHTA, CDR2 FQGNSA. CDR3 loop: CASSPPNGQGVYGYTF. Written as DNA, the CDR3 is TGTGCCAGCAGCCCCCCGAATGGACAGGGGGTCTATGGCTACACCTTC.

V gene TRBV4-3 combines with J gene TRBJ1-3; no reliable D call. The CDR3 loop spans 17 amino acids. Looked up from germline, CDR1 is LGHNA and CDR2 is YSLEER. The V and J ends lost 3 bases and 0 bases respectively, with 15 bases between them. The chain's CDR3 is CASSHRNVYNSGNTIYF. As DNA, the CDR3 is TGCGCCAGCAGCCACCGAAACGTTTACAACTCTGGAAACACCATATATTTT.

V usage is TRBV6-5 and J usage is TRBJ2-2, with 8 bases matching TRBD1. Germline lookup yields CDR1 MNHEY and CDR2 SVGAGI. This CDR3 is built from 14 residues. Losses at the gene ends were 6 bases for V and 1 base for J; bases not matched to a gene: 1. For the CDR3, the DNA is TGTGCCAGCAGGACAGGGGTGAACACCGGGGAGCTGTTTTTT. It translates to CASRTGVNTGELFF.

The CDR3 sequence is CASSFGLVNTGELFF. For the CDR3, the DNA is TGTGCCAGCAGCTTCGGGCTAGTCAACACCGGGGAGCTGTTTTTT. The rearrangement joins TRBV5-4 to TRBJ2-2; no clear D. Trimming stripped 2 bases from V and 2 bases from J, with 10 bases between. This CDR3 spans 15 amino acids. The germline CDR1 and CDR2 sequences are SGHNT and YYREEE (reference sequence).

The rearrangement uses TRBV27 and TRBJ1-2, with D unresolved. V lost 2 bases, J lost 8 bases, and 18 bases lay in between. CDR3 length: 15 amino acids. The germline V gene encodes CDR1 MNHEY and CDR2 SMNVEV (reference sequence). The CDR3 spells CASSLNKWKTGGYTF. The CDR3 DNA follows: TGTGCCAGCAGTTTAAACAAATGGAAAACGGGCGGCTACACCTTC.

This chain connects TRBV5-1 to TRBJ2-7; TRBD1 agrees at 9 bases. Germline V CDR1 and CDR2: SGHRS, YFSETQ. There are 14 residues in the CDR3. V trimming: 3 bases; J trimming: 7 bases; junction bases outside the gene matches: 8. CDR3 DNA sequence: TGCGCCAGCAGCTCCGGGACAGGGAAAGGAGAGCAGTACTTC. Translating gives CASSSGTGKGEQYF.

This chain joins TRBV29-1 and TRBJ1-2; TRBD1 matches at 7 bases. This CDR3 comprises 13 residues. Trimming at V came to 4 bases and at J to 5 bases, leaving 7 bases not matched to a gene. CDR1 SQVTM and CDR2 ANQGSEA come from the germline V gene. DNA of the CDR3: TGCAGCGTTGGACAGGGCTGGCGATATGGCTACACCTTC. It specifies CSVGQGWRYGYTF.

This clone is termed medium-sized. This chain joins TRBV5-6 and TRBJ2-7; D unresolved. The V gene's germline CDR1 is SGHDT and CDR2 YYEEEE. This CDR3 has 10 amino acids. V was trimmed by 6 bases and J by 6 bases, leaving 7 bases between them. CDR3 DNA sequence: TGTGCCAGCATTGATCCCGAGCAGTACGTC. Translated: CASIDPEQYV.

V is TRBV11-3 and J is TRBJ2-3; D perhaps matches TRBD2 (6 bases). Germline lookup yields CDR1 SGHNT and CDR2 YENEEA. V lost 5 bases to trimming and J lost 0 bases, with 9 bases between them. The CDR3 is 14 residues long. This chain's CDR3 is CASSHGRSTDTQYF. CDR3 nucleotides: TGTGCCAGCAGCCACGGGAGAAGCACAGATACGCAGTATTTT.

The V call is TRBV2, the J call TRBJ1-5; 9 nucleotides match TRBD1. Trimming took 6 bases from V and 3 from J; bases not matched to a gene: 3. Germline V gives CDR1 SNHLY, CDR2 FYNNEI. The CDR3 has 14 amino acids. Here the CDR3 DNA reads TGTGCCAGCAGACAGGGGGCGGTCAATCAGCCCCAGCATTTT. Protein product: CASRQGAVNQPQHF. Combining the CDR3 with reference TRBV2 and TRBJ1-5 gives the whole variable domain EPEVTQTPSHQVTQMGQEVILRCVPISNHLYFYWYRQILGQKVEFLVSFYNNEISEKSEIFDDQFSVERPDGSNFTLKIRSTKLEDSAMYFCASRQGAVNQPQHFGDGTRLSIL.

The rearrangement links TRBV13 to TRBJ1-3, with unresolved D. The ends were cut back, 5 bases at V and 0 bases at J, with 11 bases in the middle. In germline, CDR1 is PRHDT, CDR2 FYEKMQ (reference sequence). The CDR3 sequence is 15 residues long. CDR3 amino acids: CASSPPGLSGNTIYF. CDR3 nucleotide sequence: TGTGCCAGCAGCCCCCCAGGCCTCTCTGGAAACACCATATATTTT.

The chain uses TRBV7-9 and TRBJ1-6; 9 positions agree with TRBD1. This CDR3 is 15 amino acids long. CDR1 is SEHNR and CDR2 is FQNEAQ in the germline V gene (reference sequence). V was pared by 5 bases and J by 8 bases, with 7 bases of the junction left unmatched. The CDR3 nucleotides read TGTGCCAGCAGCACGGAGACAGGGGGACATTCACCCCTCCACTTT. Translating gives CASSTETGGHSPLHF.

The chain couples TRBV6-1 to TRBJ1-3; weak D call: TRBD1 (5 bases). V was clipped by 1 base and J by 4 bases, with 20 bases between them. The CDR3 runs to 18 residues. CDR1 is MNHNS and CDR2 is SASEGT in the germline V gene. The DNA for the CDR3 is TGTGCCAGCAGTGAAGACTTCCCCGCCGGGACGCTCGGAAACACCATATATTTT. It codes for CASSEDFPAGTLGNTIYF.